These 20 T cell receptor beta chains share one sample of origin, sequenced in a study of cytomegalovirus exposure and HLA in healthy donors. The PCR contained 60 Vbeta and 13 Jbeta primers. TCRdb keeps only in-frame clones here, not all; method: immunoSEQ multiplex PCR. The data hold some 150,000 clones, with over 70% observed a single time. Sequenced input: PBMCs. The receptors shown here come from a young man in good health and CMV-seropositive.

The chain uses TRBV25-1 and TRBJ2-1, with 8 nucleotides matching TRBD2. CDR1 is MGHDK, CDR2 SYGVNS, per germline. This CDR3 is 16 amino acids long. V lost 1 base to trimming and J lost 1 base; unmatched junction nucleotides: 3. The CDR3 sequence is CASSEFGLASYNEQFF. The DNA of the CDR3 is TGTGCCAGCAGTGAATTTGGACTAGCATCCTACAATGAGCAGTTCTTC.

The chain couples TRBV7-3 to TRBJ2-3; 14 bases agree with TRBD2. With V trimmed by 4 bases and J by 7 bases, 16 bases remained unmatched. This CDR3 comprises 19 residues. Germline lookup yields CDR1 SGHTA and CDR2 FQGTGA. The CDR3 DNA reads as TGTGCCAGCAGCTCGACAATAGGGCCAGGACTAGCGGGAGGCAATACGCAGTATTTT. This gives the protein CASSSTIGPGLAGGNTQYF.

The V call is TRBV5-4, the J call TRBJ1-2; D is ambiguous. The CDR3 is 13 residues long. The V gene's germline CDR1 is SGHNT and CDR2 YYREEE (reference sequence). V lost 2 bases to trimming and J lost 5 bases, with 10 bases between them. The CDR3 DNA sequence: TGTGCCAGCAGCTTTGGGCAGGCTTATGGCTACACCTTC. This encodes CASSFGQAYGYTF.

This clone appeared a few times. The chain employs TRBV15 and TRBJ1-6; 8 bases fit TRBD1. CDR1 and CDR2 from the germline V gene are LNHNV and YYDKDF (reference sequence). This CDR3 spans 14 amino acids. V lost 0 bases and J lost 10; bases outside the gene matches: 2. Here the CDR3 reads CATSRDTGGSPLHF. In DNA form, the CDR3 reads TGTGCCACCAGCAGAGATACAGGGGGGTCACCCCTCCACTTT.

This clone was found a few times. This chain uses TRBV10-2 with TRBJ2-7; 9 bases match TRBD1. CDR1 and CDR2 (germline): WSHSY, SAAADI. This CDR3 is built from 15 residues. Trimming cost V 9 bases and J 0 bases; bases outside gene matches: 9. CDR3 DNA: TGCGCCAGTAGGACAGGGGCGTCGAGCTCCTACGAGCAGTACTTC. The encoded protein is CASRTGASSSYEQYF.

V gene TRBV19 combines with J gene TRBJ1-6; tentatively, D is TRBD1 (5 bases). Germline V gene lookup returns CDR1 LNHDA and CDR2 SQIVND (reference sequence). This CDR3 has 15 residues. V gave up 8 bases and J gave up 8 bases, with 19 bases separating them. The DNA for the CDR3 is TGTGCCAGTCGCAAAGGGGAGGGGTTGGATTCACCCCTCCACTTT. It codes for CASRKGEGLDSPLHF.

The chain links TRBV6-5 to TRBJ1-2, with D hard to call. The CDR3 runs 12 residues. With 5 bases removed from V and 10 bases from J, the gap between germline ends came to 14 bases. Germline V gives CDR1 MNHEY, CDR2 SVGAGI. This CDR3 reads CASSKRHDNYTF. Written as DNA, the CDR3 is TGTGCCAGCAGTAAACGACATGACAACTACACCTTC.

This clone has only a few counts. This chain uses TRBV19 with TRBJ2-1; D remains unclear. V lost 5 bases to trimming and J lost 8 bases, with 16 bases between them. The length of the CDR3 is 14 residues. The V gene's germline CDR1 is LNHDA and CDR2 SQIVND (reference sequence). In DNA, the CDR3 is TGTGCCAGTAGTTTCTTTAGTAGCTTCGATGAGCAGTTCTTC. Its protein product is CASSFFSSFDEQFF.

The gene calls are TRBV4-3 and TRBJ2-1, with 12 bases aligning to TRBD2. CDR1 and CDR2 from the germline V gene are LGHNA and YSLEER. Losses at the gene ends were 1 base for V and 6 bases for J; bases not matched to a gene: 4. CDR3 length: 16 amino acids. CDR3 loop: CASSQVPSGGVNEQFF. For the CDR3, the DNA is TGCGCCAGCAGCCAAGTTCCTAGCGGGGGGGTCAATGAGCAGTTCTTC.

The gene calls are TRBV4-1 and TRBJ2-7; tentatively, D is TRBD2 (7 bases). Trimming took off 5 bases at V and 2 bases at J, with 16 bases between the two ends. The CDR3 runs 15 residues. CDR1 is MGHRA, CDR2 YSYEKL, per germline. CDR3 amino acids: CASSGAGHSPYEQYF. The CDR3 DNA sequence: TGCGCCAGCAGCGGAGCGGGACACTCGCCCTACGAGCAGTACTTC.

The rearrangement joins TRBV5-1 to TRBJ2-1; TRBD2 matches at 13 bases. Trimming at V came to 4 bases and at J to 7 bases, leaving 5 bases not matched to a gene. Germline V gene sequence: CDR1 SGHRS, CDR2 YFSETQ. CDR3 length: 15 amino acids. This CDR3 reads CASSPTSGRRNEQFF. In DNA, the CDR3 is TGCGCCAGCAGCCCGACTAGCGGGAGGAGGAATGAGCAGTTCTTC.

The chain joins TRBV6-5 to TRBJ1-2, with a possible D match to TRBD1 (6 bases). V gave up 8 bases and J gave up 4 bases, with 14 bases separating them. Germline-derived CDR1 and CDR2 are MNHEY and SVGAGI. CDR3 length: 13 amino acids. The DNA of the CDR3 is TGTGCCAGCGGGATCGGACAGATCTATGGCTACACCTTC. It translates to CASGIGQIYGYTF.

There are a few counts of this clone. This chain uses TRBV11-2 with TRBJ2-2; a possible D gene is TRBD2 (6 bases). The V end lost 5 bases, the J end lost 9 bases, and 16 bases lay between the germline ends. Germline values: CDR1 SGHAT, CDR2 FQNNGV. The CDR3 sequence is 14 residues long. The CDR3 region has the DNA TGTGCCAGCAGCCCTTCCGGAGGGGCGTGGGAGCTGTTTTTT. Translation gives CASSPSGGAWELFF.

The chain recombines TRBV7-2 with TRBJ2-7, with D hard to call. This CDR3 is built from 13 residues. In germline, CDR1 is SGHTA, CDR2 FQGNSA. Trimming left V 5 bases short and J 0 bases short, with 8 bases between. CDR3 protein: CASSHPSSYEQYF. The CDR3 DNA follows: TGTGCCAGCAGCCACCCGAGCTCCTACGAGCAGTACTTC.

The chain is built from TRBV2 and TRBJ1-5; D may be TRBD1 (5 bases). Between the trimmed V and J ends, which lost 7 bases and 7 bases, there was a span of 14 bases. Germline CDR1 reads SNHLY; CDR2 reads FYNNEI. The length of the CDR3 is 13 residues. The CDR3 spells CASTLGGAQPQHF. In DNA form, the CDR3 reads TGTGCCAGCACCCTAGGTGGGGCCCAGCCCCAGCATTTT. The variable domain in full, with the rest retrieved from reference TRBV2 and TRBJ1-5, is EPEVTQTPSHQVTQMGQEVILRCVPISNHLYFYWYRQILGQKVEFLVSFYNNEISEKSEIFDDQFSVERPDGSNFTLKIRSTKLEDSAMYFCASTLGGAQPQHFGDGTRLSIL.

The chain joins TRBV5-6 to TRBJ2-7; possibly TRBD2 for D (6 bases). Trimming took 2 bases from V and 7 from J, leaving 7 bases between them. Germline loops: CDR1 SGHDT, CDR2 YYEEEE. The CDR3 is made up of 11 amino acids. The DNA of the CDR3 is TGTGCCAGCAGCTTAGGAGGGGAGCAGTACTTC. It is translated as CASSLGGEQYF.

This clone was recorded only once. The V and J genes are TRBV9 and TRBJ2-3, with 13 positions matching TRBD2. The CDR3 spans 17 residues. Unmatched junction bases numbered 7, after V lost 4 bases and J lost 2 bases. Germline V CDR1 and CDR2: SGDLS, YYNGEE. The CDR3 region has the DNA TGTGCCAGCAGCCATCGGACTAGCGGGGGACCCACAGATACGCAGTATTTT. Protein: CASSHRTSGGPTDTQYF.

This chain links TRBV25-1 with TRBJ2-7; 7 positions agree with TRBD1. Germline-derived CDR1 and CDR2 are MGHDK and SYGVNS. This CDR3 is 14 amino acids long. J gave up 0 bases and V 4 bases, and 3 bases lay outside the gene matches. The CDR3 sequence is CASSGTGLSYEQYF. For the CDR3, the DNA is TGTGCCAGCAGTGGGACAGGACTCTCCTACGAGCAGTACTTC.

The J gene is TRBJ1-5, the V gene TRBV28, with D perhaps matching TRBD1 (5 bases). The CDR3 is 19 amino acids. V was clipped by 7 bases and J by 2 bases, with 27 bases between them. Germline V gene lookup returns CDR1 MDHEN and CDR2 SYDVKM. The CDR3 is CASNPVMGKGVGGNQPQHF. The DNA of the CDR3 is TGTGCCAGCAACCCGGTGATGGGGAAAGGGGTCGGTGGCAATCAGCCCCAGCATTTT.

The V and J genes are TRBV15 and TRBJ2-3, with TRBD2 identical over 9 bases. In germline, CDR1 is LNHNV, CDR2 YYDKDF (reference sequence). The CDR3 totals 17 residues. After removal of 0 bases from V and 3 bases from J, the junction contained 7 bases not matched to a gene. The CDR3 DNA follows: TGTGCCACCAGCAGAGATCTGGCAGCGGGAGGAACAGATACGCAGTATTTT. Translated, it gives CATSRDLAAGGTDTQYF.